This T cell receptor (beta chain) was profiled in a study of T cell repertoires in cytomegalovirus infection (dated by TCRdb to between 2018 and 2021). Context from the whole study: The peptide stimulations were aimed at well-studied HLA-B-restricted epitopes as well as recently identified HLA-C-restricted CMV epitopes, whose presentation resists viral immunomodulation. Donor HLA type was relevant to the analysis, as public TCR beta signatures indicated carriage of CMV infection together with the matching HLA type. Study-wide conclusions, independent of this receptor: In both this cohort and an independent cohort of 352 donors, the cumulative frequency of public TCR beta family members distinguished carriers of CMV infection plus the relevant HLA type. The ex vivo response was dominated by HLA-C-restricted CMV-specific TCR beta clonotypes, which also provided the single most frequent clonotype in two of eight donors.

Taken from cysteine to phenylalanine, the CDR3 has 16 residues. Only CDR3 DNA is held: 48 bases, read in frame from base 1. CDR1 and CDR2 (MNHEY, SVGAGI) derive from the germline V gene. The germline ends are 12 bases apart after V is trimmed by 0 bases and J by 0 bases. About this clonotype: Its specific antigen is unknown. No much larger clone exists at a distance of one base, and base qualities are not known.

The treatment or condition label, as the study defines it: in vitro stimulation with specific CMV peptide epitopes to enrich CMV-specific T cells. The instrument was an Illumina HiSeq 1500. Using fastp trimming at Q25 and MiXCR clonotype assembly, TCRdb reanalyzed the public sequencing data and kept in-frame beta chains. Here each entry gathers all rows of one CDR3 protein and keeps the most common genes and DNA. This sample has about 770,000 distinct CDR3 sequences in its table, and almost 30% of those were observed once. The ten largest clones add up to around 12% of the sample. The specimen comprised cultured CD8+ T cells from PBMCs, sampled from culture after CMV antigen stimulation. The chain employs TRBV6-5 and TRBJ2-7; a confident D gene designation cannot be given. This clonotype was obtained from a human donor in good health (CMV status not recorded). Some clones in this sample may be carry-over from other donors' samples. The CDR3 loop reads CASSYSVPTGSYEQYF. The DNA is as follows: TGTGCCAGCAGTTACTCGGTCCCTACGGGCTCCTACGAGCAGTACTTC.